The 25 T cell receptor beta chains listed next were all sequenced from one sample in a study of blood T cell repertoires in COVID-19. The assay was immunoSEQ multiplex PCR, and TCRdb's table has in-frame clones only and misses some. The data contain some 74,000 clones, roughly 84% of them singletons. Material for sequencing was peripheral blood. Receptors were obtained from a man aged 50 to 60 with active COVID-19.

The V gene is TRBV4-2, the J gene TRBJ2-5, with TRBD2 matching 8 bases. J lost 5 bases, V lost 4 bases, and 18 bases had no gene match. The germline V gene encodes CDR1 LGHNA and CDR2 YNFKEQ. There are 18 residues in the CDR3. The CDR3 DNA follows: TGTGCCAGCAGCCGCCCGACGGGATGGGAGCGGGGGTCGGAGACCCAGTACTTC. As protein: CASSRPTGWERGSETQYF.

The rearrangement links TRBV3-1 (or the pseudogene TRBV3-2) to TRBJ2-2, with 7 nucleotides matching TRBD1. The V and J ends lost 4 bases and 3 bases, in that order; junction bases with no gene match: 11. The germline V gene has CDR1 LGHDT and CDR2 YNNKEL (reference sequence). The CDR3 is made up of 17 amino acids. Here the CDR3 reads CASSPSPGTDYTGELFF. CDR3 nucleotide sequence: TGTGCCAGCAGCCCGTCGCCCGGGACAGACTACACCGGGGAGCTGTTTTTT.

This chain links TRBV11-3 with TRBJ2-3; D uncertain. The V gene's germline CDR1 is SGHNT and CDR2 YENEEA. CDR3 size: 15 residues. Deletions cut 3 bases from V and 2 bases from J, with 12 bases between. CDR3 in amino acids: CASSFSTGITDTQYF. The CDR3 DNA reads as TGTGCCAGCAGCTTCTCAACGGGTATCACAGATACGCAGTATTTT.

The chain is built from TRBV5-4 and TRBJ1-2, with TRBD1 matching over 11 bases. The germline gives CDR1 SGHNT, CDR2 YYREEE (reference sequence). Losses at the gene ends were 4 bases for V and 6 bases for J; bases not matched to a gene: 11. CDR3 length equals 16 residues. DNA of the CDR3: TGTGCCAGCAGCCCCAGGACAGGGGGCGGGGACCATGGCTACACCTTC. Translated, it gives CASSPRTGGGDHGYTF.

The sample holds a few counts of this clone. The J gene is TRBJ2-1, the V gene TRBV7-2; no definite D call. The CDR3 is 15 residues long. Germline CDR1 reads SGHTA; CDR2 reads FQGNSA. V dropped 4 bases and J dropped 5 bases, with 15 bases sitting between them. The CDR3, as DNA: TGTGCCAGCAGCTCCGACTTCATGAAAAACAATGAGCAGTTCTTC. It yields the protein CASSSDFMKNNEQFF.

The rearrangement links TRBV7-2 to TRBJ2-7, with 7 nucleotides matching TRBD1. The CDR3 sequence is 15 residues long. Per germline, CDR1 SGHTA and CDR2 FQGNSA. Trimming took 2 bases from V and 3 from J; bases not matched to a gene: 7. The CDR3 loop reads CASSLYRGFSYEQYF. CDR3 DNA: TGTGCCAGCAGCTTATACAGGGGATTCAGCTACGAGCAGTACTTC.

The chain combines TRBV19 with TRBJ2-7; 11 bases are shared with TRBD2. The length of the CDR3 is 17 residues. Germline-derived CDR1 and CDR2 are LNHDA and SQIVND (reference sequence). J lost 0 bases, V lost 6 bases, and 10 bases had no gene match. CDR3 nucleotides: TGTGCCAGTAGCACCTCACTCGGGACTAGCGGCTCCTACGAGCAGTACTTC. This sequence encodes CASSTSLGTSGSYEQYF.

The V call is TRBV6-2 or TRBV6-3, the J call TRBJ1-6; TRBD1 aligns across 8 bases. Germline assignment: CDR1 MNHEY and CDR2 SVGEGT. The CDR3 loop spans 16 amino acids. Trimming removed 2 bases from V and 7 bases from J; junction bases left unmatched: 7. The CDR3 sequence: CASSYGQGAFNSPLHF. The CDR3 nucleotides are TGTGCCAGCAGTTACGGTCAGGGGGCGTTCAATTCACCCCTCCACTTT.

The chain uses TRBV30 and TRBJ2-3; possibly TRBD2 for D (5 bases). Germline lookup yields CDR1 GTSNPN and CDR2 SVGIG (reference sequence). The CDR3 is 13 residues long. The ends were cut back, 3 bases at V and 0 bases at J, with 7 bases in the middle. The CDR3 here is CAWREASTDTQYF. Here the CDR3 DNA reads TGTGCCTGGAGGGAGGCTAGCACAGATACGCAGTATTTT.

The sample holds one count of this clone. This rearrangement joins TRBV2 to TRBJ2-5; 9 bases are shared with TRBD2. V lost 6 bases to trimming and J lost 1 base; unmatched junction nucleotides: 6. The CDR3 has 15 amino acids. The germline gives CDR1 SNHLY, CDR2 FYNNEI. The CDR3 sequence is CASSPGTSPQETQYF. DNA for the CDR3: TGTGCCAGCAGCCCAGGGACTAGCCCCCAAGAGACCCAGTACTTC.

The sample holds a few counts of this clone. For the CDR3, the DNA is TGTGCCAGCAGTGGACAGGACAGATTATACGAGCAGTACTTC. Its protein product is CASSGQDRLYEQYF. The V gene is TRBV2, the J gene TRBJ2-7; possible D gene TRBD1, 6 bases. With 4 bases removed from V and 4 bases from J, the gap between germline ends came to 14 bases. The germline V gene encodes CDR1 SNHLY and CDR2 FYNNEI. The CDR3 is 14 residues long. Complete variable domain (other parts from reference TRBV2 and TRBJ2-7): EPEVTQTPSHQVTQMGQEVILRCVPISNHLYFYWYRQILGQKVEFLVSFYNNEISEKSEIFDDQFSVERPDGSNFTLKIRSTKLEDSAMYFCASSGQDRLYEQYFGPGTRLTVT.

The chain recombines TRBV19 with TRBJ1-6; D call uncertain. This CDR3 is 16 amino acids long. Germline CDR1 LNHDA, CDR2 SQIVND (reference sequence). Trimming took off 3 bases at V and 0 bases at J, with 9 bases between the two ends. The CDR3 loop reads CASSIVRSSYNSPLHF. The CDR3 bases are TGTGCCAGTAGTATTGTGAGAAGCTCCTATAATTCACCCCTCCACTTT.

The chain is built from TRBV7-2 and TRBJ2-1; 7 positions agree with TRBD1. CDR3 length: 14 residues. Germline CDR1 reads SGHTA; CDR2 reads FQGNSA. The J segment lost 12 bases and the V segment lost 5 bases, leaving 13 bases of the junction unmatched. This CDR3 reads CASSPRDSGVGQFF. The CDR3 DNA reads TGTGCCAGCAGCCCGAGGGACAGTGGAGTGGGGCAGTTCTTC.

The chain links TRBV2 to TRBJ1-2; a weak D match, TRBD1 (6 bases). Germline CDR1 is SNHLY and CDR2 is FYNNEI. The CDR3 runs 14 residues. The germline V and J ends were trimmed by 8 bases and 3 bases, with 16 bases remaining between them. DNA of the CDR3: TGTGCCAGCGGCACAGGGATCAGGGACTATGGCTACACCTTC. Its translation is CASGTGIRDYGYTF.

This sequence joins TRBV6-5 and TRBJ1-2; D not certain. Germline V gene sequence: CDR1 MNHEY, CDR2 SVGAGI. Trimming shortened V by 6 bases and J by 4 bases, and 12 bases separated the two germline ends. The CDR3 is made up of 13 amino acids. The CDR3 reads CASRPTVSYGYTF. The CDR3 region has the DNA TGTGCCAGCAGACCCACAGTGAGCTATGGCTACACCTTC.

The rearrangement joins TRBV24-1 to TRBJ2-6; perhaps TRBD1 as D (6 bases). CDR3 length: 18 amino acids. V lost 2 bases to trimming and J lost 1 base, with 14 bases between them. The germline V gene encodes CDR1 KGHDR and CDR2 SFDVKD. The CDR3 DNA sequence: TGTGCCACCAGTGATTCGACTACAGGGAATTCTGGGGCCAACGTCCTGACTTTC. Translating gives CATSDSTTGNSGANVLTF.

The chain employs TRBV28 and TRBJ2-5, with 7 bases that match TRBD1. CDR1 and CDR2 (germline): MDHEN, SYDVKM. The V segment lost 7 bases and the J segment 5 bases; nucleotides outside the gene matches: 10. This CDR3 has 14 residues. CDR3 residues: CASTLQGVGETQYF. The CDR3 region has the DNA TGTGCCAGCACCCTTCAGGGGGTGGGGGAGACCCAGTACTTC.

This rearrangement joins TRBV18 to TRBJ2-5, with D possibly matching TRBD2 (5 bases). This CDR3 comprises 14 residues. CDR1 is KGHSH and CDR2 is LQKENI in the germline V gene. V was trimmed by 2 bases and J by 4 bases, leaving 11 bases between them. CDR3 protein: CASSPAGRGETQYF. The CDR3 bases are TGTGCCAGCTCACCAGCGGGCCGGGGAGAGACCCAGTACTTC.

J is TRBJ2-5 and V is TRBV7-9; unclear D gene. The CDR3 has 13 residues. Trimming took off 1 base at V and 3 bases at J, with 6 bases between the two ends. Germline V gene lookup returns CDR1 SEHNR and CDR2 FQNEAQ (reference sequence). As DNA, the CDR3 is TGTGCCAGCAGCTTAGGGTCAGAAGAGACCCAGTACTTC. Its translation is CASSLGSEETQYF.

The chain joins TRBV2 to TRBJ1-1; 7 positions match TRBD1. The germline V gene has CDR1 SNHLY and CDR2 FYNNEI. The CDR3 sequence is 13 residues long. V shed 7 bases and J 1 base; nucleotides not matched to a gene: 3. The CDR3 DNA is TGTGCCAGCAACCGGGACAGGAACACTGAAGCTTTCTTT. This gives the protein CASNRDRNTEAFF.

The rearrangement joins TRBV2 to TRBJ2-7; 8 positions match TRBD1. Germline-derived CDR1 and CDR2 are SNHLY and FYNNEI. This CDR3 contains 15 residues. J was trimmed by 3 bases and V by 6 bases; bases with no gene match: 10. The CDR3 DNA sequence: TGTGCCAGCAGCAGCAACAGGGACAGGTTCTACGAGCAGTACTTC. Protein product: CASSSNRDRFYEQYF.

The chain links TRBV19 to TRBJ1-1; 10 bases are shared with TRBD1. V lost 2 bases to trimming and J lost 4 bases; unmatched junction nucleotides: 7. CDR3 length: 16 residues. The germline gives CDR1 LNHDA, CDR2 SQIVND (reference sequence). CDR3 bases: TGTGCCAGTAGTATACTTCGACAGGGGGCGCCCACTGAAGCTTTCTTT. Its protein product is CASSILRQGAPTEAFF.

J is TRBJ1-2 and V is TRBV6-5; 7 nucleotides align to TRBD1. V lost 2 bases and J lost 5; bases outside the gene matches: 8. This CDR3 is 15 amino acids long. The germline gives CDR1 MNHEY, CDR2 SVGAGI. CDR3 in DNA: TGTGCCAGCAGTTACAACAGGGGTGGGGGGTATGGCTACACCTTC. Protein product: CASSYNRGGGYGYTF.

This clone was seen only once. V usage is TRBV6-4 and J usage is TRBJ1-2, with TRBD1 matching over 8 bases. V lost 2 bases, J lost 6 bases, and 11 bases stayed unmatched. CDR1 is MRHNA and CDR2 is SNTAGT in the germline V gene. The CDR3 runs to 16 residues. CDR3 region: CASSDHPRQGLNGYTF. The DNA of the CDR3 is TGTGCCAGCAGTGACCACCCCCGACAGGGGTTGAATGGCTACACCTTC.

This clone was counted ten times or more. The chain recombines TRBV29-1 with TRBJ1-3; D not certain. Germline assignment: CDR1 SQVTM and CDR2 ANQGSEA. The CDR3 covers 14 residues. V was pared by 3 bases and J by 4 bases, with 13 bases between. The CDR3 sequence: CSVEVQRGGNTIYF. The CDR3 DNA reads TGCAGCGTTGAGGTACAACGGGGAGGAAACACCATATATTTT. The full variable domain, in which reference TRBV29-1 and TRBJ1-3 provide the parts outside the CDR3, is SAVISQKPSRDICQRGTSLTIQCQVDSQVTMMFWYRQQPGQSLTLIATANQGSEATYESGFVIDKFPISRPNLTFSTLTVSNMSPEDSSIYLCSVEVQRGGNTIYFGEGSWLTVV.